This section outlines one T cell receptor (beta chain) sequence together with its context. Repertoires were generated with immunoSEQ multiplex PCR, while TCRdb's copy carries only in-frame clones and drops some. The table records more than 45,000 clones, 85% to 90% of them present only once. The CDR3 runs to 12 residues. Germline CDR1 MNHEY, CDR2 SVGAGI. V lost 2 bases and J lost 10, with 11 bases in between. This entry belongs to a study of blood T cell repertoires in COVID-19. In the study overall: In each case, the material was cDNA or gDNA derived from T cells, B-cell-depleted T cells, or PBMCs.

This clonotype was sampled from a man between 60 and 75 years old with acute or convalescent COVID-19. Specimen: peripheral blood. The chain couples TRBV6-5 to TRBJ1-1, with D maybe TRBD1 (6 bases). The CDR3 DNA sequence: TGTGCCAGCAGTTACCGGCAGGGGCGAGCTTTCTTT. It translates to CASSYRQGRAFF.